What follows are 3 T cell receptor beta chains derived from one specimen sequenced in a study of T cell changes during pregnancy in multiple sclerosis. This table comes from immunoSEQ multiplex PCR, and its TCRdb copy is limited to in-frame clones, with some not included. The sample records over 80,000 clones, over 75% being singletons. The sample was peripheral blood, taken in the second trimester of pregnancy. These receptors were collected from a female donor in good health, enrolled as a control in a pregnancy study.

V and J are TRBV19 and TRBJ2-1, with D hard to call. V dropped 3 bases and J dropped 3 bases, with 9 bases sitting between them. Germline V CDR1 and CDR2: LNHDA, SQIVND (reference sequence). The CDR3 spans 14 residues. The CDR3 region is CASSILLVYNEQFF. In DNA form, the CDR3 reads TGTGCCAGTAGTATTCTACTTGTCTACAATGAGCAGTTCTTC.

The rearrangement uses TRBV19 and TRBJ1-5; no clear D gene. V was shortened by 3 bases and J by 7 bases, with 10 bases between the two germline ends. Germline CDR1 LNHDA, CDR2 SQIVND (reference sequence). This CDR3 has 13 residues. This CDR3 reads CASSIPREQPQHF. DNA of the CDR3: TGTGCCAGTAGTATCCCTCGGGAACAGCCCCAGCATTTT. The whole variable domain, filled in from reference TRBV19 and TRBJ1-5, reads DGGITQSPKYLFRKEGQNVTLSCEQNLNHDAMYWYRQDPGQGLRLIYYSQIVNDFQKGDIAEGYSVSREKKESFPLTVTSAQKNPTAFYLCASSIPREQPQHFGDGTRLSIL.

The rearrangement joins TRBV14 to TRBJ2-5, with 9 bases fitting TRBD1. Germline lookup yields CDR1 SGHDN and CDR2 FVKESK. V was pared by 3 bases and J by 5 bases, with 7 bases of the junction left unmatched. The CDR3 consists of 15 residues. CDR3 nucleotide sequence: TGTGCCAGCAGCCACTACAGGGGGCGCGGGGAGACCCAGTACTTC. Its protein product is CASSHYRGRGETQYF.